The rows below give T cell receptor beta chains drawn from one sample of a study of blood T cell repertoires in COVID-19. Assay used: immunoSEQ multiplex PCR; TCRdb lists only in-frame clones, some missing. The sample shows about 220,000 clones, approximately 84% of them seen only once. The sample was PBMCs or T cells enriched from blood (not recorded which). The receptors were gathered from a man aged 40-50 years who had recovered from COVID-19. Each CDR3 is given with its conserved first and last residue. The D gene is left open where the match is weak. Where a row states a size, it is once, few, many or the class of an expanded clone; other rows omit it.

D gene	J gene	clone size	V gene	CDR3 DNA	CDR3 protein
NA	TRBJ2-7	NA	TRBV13	TGTGCCAGCAGCACTAGCGCGGGGGCTTTCTACGAGCAGTACTTC	CASSTSAGAFYEQYF
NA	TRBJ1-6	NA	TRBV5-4	TGTGCCAGCAGCTTGGGGTCCAGGGAAAATTCACCCCTCCACTTT	CASSLGSRENSPLHF
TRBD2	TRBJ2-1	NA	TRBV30	TGTGCCTGGAGTAGACCGGGACTAGCTAGAAATGAGCAGTTCTTC	CAWSRPGLARNEQFF
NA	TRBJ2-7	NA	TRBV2	TGTGCCAGCACCCTCGGACTAACCTCCTACGAGCAGTACTTC	CASTLGLTSYEQYF
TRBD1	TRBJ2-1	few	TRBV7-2	TGTGCCAGCAGCTCAGGACAGGGTTCTTTGGGTGAGCAGTTCTTC	CASSSGQGSLGEQFF
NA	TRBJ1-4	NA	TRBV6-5	TGTGCCAGCGGGCCGGGGTTTGAAAAACTGTTTTTT	CASGPGFEKLFF
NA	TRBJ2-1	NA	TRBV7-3	TGTGCCAGCAGCCGCCGAACTGGCAATGAGCAGTTCTTC	CASSRRTGNEQFF
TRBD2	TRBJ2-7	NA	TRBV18	TGTGCCAGCTCACCAGGGGGGGGATACGAGCAGTACTTC	CASSPGGGYEQYF
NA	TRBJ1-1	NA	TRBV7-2	TGTGCCAGCAGCTTCAGGGGCCTGAACACTGAAGCTTTCTTT	CASSFRGLNTEAFF
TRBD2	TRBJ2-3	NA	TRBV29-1	TGCAGCGTTGACGGGGGGACAGATACGCAGTATTTT	CSVDGGTDTQYF